This T cell receptor (beta chain) was recorded in a study of CD8 T cells in Susac syndrome. Through negative isolation, CD4+ and CD8+ T cells were obtained, while TEMRA cells were enriched using FACS. RNA was extracted with the RNeasy kit, and a quantity of about 0.5 to 1 ug was reverse transcribed using random hexamers. Amplification of TCR beta CDR3 was carried out by immunoSEQ multiplex PCR, which covered 54 Vbeta and 13 Jbeta segments. One entry per CDR3 protein, called by TCRdb with MiXCR from the immunoSEQ multiplex PCR reads. This sample carries a few hundred thousand distinct CDR3 sequences, 80% to 95% of them seen once, and the ten largest clones take around 0.07%. This receptor was identified in a human donor with multiple sclerosis. The sequenced sample was CD4+ T cells from PBMCs.

DNA for the CDR3: TGTGCCAGTAGTATACTTAGCGGAATCTCCTACAATGAGCAGTTCTTC. Its protein product is CASSILSGISYNEQFF. The rearrangement joins TRBV19 to TRBJ2-1; D possibly corresponds to TRBD2 (6 bases). V lost 2 bases to trimming and J lost 0 bases, with 11 bases between them. The CDR3 sequence is 16 residues long. Germline loops: CDR1 LNHDA, CDR2 SQIVND (reference sequence).